This T cell receptor beta chain was sequenced during a study of identical twins. General study results and limits: Cross-sectional statistical analysis, not tracking of the same donors, underpinned the conclusions. Modelling underestimated the level of out-of-frame TCR alpha sharing observed in monozygotic twins. Partial confounding of zero-insertion analyses by invariant MAIT and iNKT cells was possible.

TCRdb fed the 5' RACE reads into MiXCR, producing one record per CDR3 protein. The sample holds about 450,000 distinct CDR3 sequences; 15% to 20% are singletons and the top ten take about 12%. Trimming removed 1 base from V and 7 bases from J, with 10 bases in between. The CDR3 loop spans 14 amino acids. Concerning this clonotype itself: Its specificity is unknown.

Only healthy Caucasians were enrolled as donors. Specimen: naive T cells sorted from blood. The chain carries TRBV12-3 or TRBV12-4 and TRBJ1-4; tentatively, D is TRBD1 (5 bases). The sequence was collected from a man aged 45 to 65 in good health. CDR3: CASSLGQISEKLFF. As DNA, the CDR3 is TGTGCCAGCAGTTTAGGACAGATTAGTGAAAAACTGTTTTTT.